The source of this TCR beta chain is a study of blood T cells in healthy people across ages. In the study overall: There was about one barcoded beta molecule captured by template switching per two T cells.

J lost 7 bases, V lost 4 bases, and 3 bases had no gene match. The CDR3 runs to 14 residues. Whole-study results and caveats: Diversity was higher, and naive CD4+ cells more numerous, in long-lived donors than in aged donors. Using unsorted PBMCs precluded a conclusive naive versus antigen-experienced comparison.

Together with a sample-barcoded 5' primer, a J-beta primer mix was included in a second PCR lasting about 7 to 12 cycles. Tags on each cDNA molecule came from a template-switch adaptor with 12 random nucleotides. One entry per CDR3 protein results from TCRdb running MiXCR on the 5' RACE reads. The data show some 1.4 million distinct CDR3 sequences, 35% to 45% seen once. This clonotype was detected a few times. What it binds is unknown. The J gene is TRBJ1-6, the V gene TRBV12-3 or TRBV12-4; 8 bases line up with TRBD1. The source of this sequence is a woman aged 18-29 years in good health. Sequenced: blood. This chain's CDR3 is CASSWDRTNSPLHF. In DNA form, the CDR3 reads TGTGCCAGCAGTTGGGACAGGACCAATTCACCCCTCCACTTT.